This T cell receptor beta chain was sequenced in a study of blood T cell repertoires in COVID-19. Original methodology: Amplification of reference gene primers provided the estimated nucleated cell counts. Method: immunoSEQ multiplex PCR; TCRdb's copy keeps in-frame clones and lacks some. That table is the source of V, J and clone size, and D and trimming were worked out from the DNA. The table has under 300,000 clones, 90% to 95% seen once. Participant age was roughly 18 to 100 years, and participants resided in 24 US areas. The source of this sequence is a young woman who had recovered from COVID-19. The sample consisted of PBMCs or T cells enriched from blood (not recorded which).

The CDR3 protein is CASGLVKAGVLHEQYF. CDR3 DNA: TGTGCTAGTGGTTTGGTAAAAGCGGGAGTCCTCCACGAGCAGTACTTC. This chain joins TRBV12-5 and TRBJ2-7; 8 nucleotides line up with TRBD2. This CDR3 comprises 16 residues. After removal of 0 bases from V and 5 bases from J, the junction contained 9 bases not matched to a gene. Germline V gives CDR1 LGHNT, CDR2 FRNRAP. The variable domain in full, with the rest retrieved from reference TRBV12-5 and TRBJ2-7, is DARVTQTPRHKVTEMGQEVTMRCQPILGHNTVFWYRQTMMQGLELLAYFRNRAPLDDSGMPKDRFSAEMPDATLATLKIQPSEPRDSAVYFCASGLVKAGVLHEQYFGPGTRLTVT.